The following is a T cell receptor (beta chain) sequence with its context. Its antigen is not known. CDR1 and CDR2 (germline): LGHDT, YNNKEL (reference sequence). The CDR3 is made up of 13 amino acids. The V end lost 1 base, the J end lost 10 bases, and 8 bases lay between the germline ends. These data belong to a study of identical twins. Unique molecular identifiers were present on the cDNA, and a universal primer site came from template switching. Each CDR3 protein gets one entry after TCRdb re-called the 5' RACE reads with MiXCR. Of around 470,000 distinct CDR3 sequences listed, 13% to 15% are singletons. Study-wide findings and caveats: Insertion counts were lower in abundant cord blood beta clonotypes, a trend that memory repertoires did not show. Excess twin sharing in beta out-of-frame sequences was weaker.

These records were also assigned to another study, of yellow fever vaccine responses in identical twins.

The chain couples TRBV3-1 to TRBJ1-6; D is perhaps TRBD1 (5 bases). The TCR comes from a woman younger than 35 in good health. The sequencing input was CD4+ T cells sorted from blood. The CDR3 region has the DNA TGTGCCAGCAGCCAAGTGGGGGAATCACCCCTCCACTTT. Translated, it gives CASSQVGESPLHF.